Presented here are 3 T cell receptor beta chains from one specimen sequenced in a study of blood T cell repertoires in COVID-19. The data were produced by immunoSEQ multiplex PCR, yet TCRdb's version contains in-frame clones alone and is incomplete. The table records about 150,000 clones, roughly 90% of them present only once. The source material was PBMCs or T cells enriched from blood (not recorded which). These receptors were taken from a man in his fifties who had recovered from COVID-19.

The chain recombines TRBV30 with TRBJ1-2; D unclear. Germline CDR1 reads GTSNPN; CDR2 reads SVGIG (reference sequence). V lost 0 bases, J lost 2 bases, and 16 bases lay in between. The CDR3 is 16 amino acids. The CDR3 region is CAWSVRPDGRNYGYTF. The CDR3 bases are TGTGCCTGGAGTGTACGTCCAGATGGCCGCAACTATGGCTACACCTTC. Full variable domain (rest looked up from reference TRBV30 and TRBJ1-2): SQTIHQWPATLVQPVGSPLSLECTVEGTSNPNLYWYRQAAGRGLQLLFYSVGIGQISSEVPQNLSASRPQDRQFILSSKKLLLSDSGFYLCAWSVRPDGRNYGYTFGSGTRLTVV.

This chain uses TRBV11-2 with TRBJ2-2; TRBD1 might be the D (5 bases). Germline V CDR1 and CDR2: SGHAT, FQNNGV. CDR3 length equals 16 residues. Trimming removed 4 bases at V and 1 base at J, with 13 bases between. This CDR3 is CASSSLTGVNTGELFF. CDR3 DNA: TGTGCCAGCAGCTCCCTAACAGGCGTGAACACCGGGGAGCTGTTTTTT.

The chain links TRBV6-5 to TRBJ1-2, with D possibly matching TRBD1 (5 bases). V was shortened by 6 bases and J by 5 bases, with 13 bases between the two germline ends. Germline lookup yields CDR1 MNHEY and CDR2 SVGAGI. The CDR3 is 13 amino acids. The CDR3 region has the DNA TGTGCCAGCAGCGGGGGGGGAGCTTATGGCTACACCTTC. Its protein is CASSGGGAYGYTF.